The 17 T cell receptor beta chains below were found in one sample sequenced in a study of shared clonotypes between healthy human individuals. Some clones are missing from TCRdb's copy, which holds only in-frame ones; the method was immunoSEQ multiplex PCR. This sample has a few million clones; around 94% occur once, and the top ten carry 0.13% to 0.15%. Sample: naive CD4+ T cells sorted from blood. Subset denoted: CD45RA+ positively selected. These receptors came from a man between 18 and 35 years old in good health.

The chain couples TRBV6-1 to TRBJ1-2; D gene ambiguous. The length of the CDR3 is 13 residues. In germline, CDR1 is MNHNS, CDR2 SASEGT. With 8 bases removed from V and 2 bases from J, the gap between germline ends came to 12 bases. This chain's CDR3 is CASGSRSNYGYTF. The CDR3 bases are TGTGCCAGCGGCTCCAGGTCGAACTATGGCTACACCTTC.

The chain links TRBV30 to TRBJ1-6; TRBD1 matches at 8 bases. The CDR3 length is 14 residues. The V gene's germline CDR1 is GTSNPN and CDR2 SVGIG (reference sequence). The trim removed 7 bases at V and 7 bases at J, leaving 9 bases unmatched. CDR3 sequence: CAFGQGLGNSPLHF. DNA for the CDR3: TGTGCCTTCGGACAGGGCTTAGGGAATTCACCCCTCCACTTT.

The chain combines TRBV10-2 with TRBJ2-7, with 10 bases matching TRBD2. Germline CDR1 WSHSY, CDR2 SAAADI. V shed 10 bases, J shed 3 bases, and the junction held 9 bases outside the gene matches. The CDR3 has 14 amino acids. CDR3 protein: CATKREGNVYEQYF. The DNA for the CDR3 is TGCGCCACGAAGCGGGAGGGAAATGTCTACGAGCAGTACTTC.

In nucleotides, the CDR3 is TGTGCCAGTAGTCTGGACTTGCTCGATAAGACCCAGTACTTC. Protein product: CASSLDLLDKTQYF. J is TRBJ2-5 and V is TRBV19, with D perhaps TRBD2 (5 bases). V lost 5 bases and J lost 6, with 16 bases in between. The length of the CDR3 is 14 residues. Germline-derived CDR1 and CDR2 are LNHDA and SQIVND (reference sequence).

This clone was picked up one time. This chain connects TRBV5-1 to TRBJ1-1, with D uncertain. Trimming shortened V by 2 bases and J by 1 base, and 9 bases separated the two germline ends. CDR3 length: 14 amino acids. Germline V gene lookup returns CDR1 SGHRS and CDR2 YFSETQ. CDR3 sequence (DNA): TGCGCCAGCAGCTTAAACTCAGAGAACACTGAAGCTTTCTTT. Protein product: CASSLNSENTEAFF.

The J gene is TRBJ2-1, the V gene TRBV6-4, with TRBD2 matching 8 bases. Germline V lookup: CDR1 MRHNA, CDR2 SNTAGT. The trim removed 4 bases at V and 5 bases at J, leaving 7 bases unmatched. This CDR3 spans 15 amino acids. In DNA form, the CDR3 reads TGTGCCAGCAGTGCGGGAGGGAGCCAGAACAATGAGCAGTTCTTC. Translated, it gives CASSAGGSQNNEQFF.

The V call is TRBV4-2, the J call TRBJ2-7; a weak D match, TRBD1 (7 bases). Germline V CDR1 and CDR2: LGHNA, YNFKEQ. The V gene lost 4 bases and the J gene lost 7 bases, with 23 bases spanning the gap. The CDR3 covers 16 residues. CDR3 in DNA: TGTGCCAGCAGCCGAGGTGGGGAAGGAGGGGGCGGAGAGCAGTACTTC. Protein product: CASSRGGEGGGGEQYF.

This clone has more than one count but fewer than ten. The rearrangement joins TRBV28 to TRBJ1-2; D ambiguous. V dropped 8 bases and J dropped 5 bases, with 15 bases sitting between them. The CDR3 contains 13 residues. Germline V gene data show CDR1 as MDHEN and CDR2 as SYDVKM. CDR3 region: CASCAVGVYGYTF. The CDR3 DNA reads TGTGCCAGCTGCGCGGTCGGAGTATATGGCTACACCTTC.

As for this clone: The identical CDR3 is also encoded by other nucleotide sequences in the sample. The gene calls are TRBV19 and TRBJ1-5; possible D gene TRBD1, 5 bases. The V and J ends lost 6 bases and 1 base respectively, with 10 bases between them. Germline lookup yields CDR1 LNHDA and CDR2 SQIVND (reference sequence). The CDR3 sequence is 14 residues long. CDR3 sequence: CASSPQGSNQPQHF. In DNA form, the CDR3 reads TGTGCCAGTAGCCCTCAGGGAAGCAATCAGCCCCAGCATTTT. The entire variable domain, with the rest obtained from reference TRBV19 and TRBJ1-5, is as follows: DGGITQSPKYLFRKEGQNVTLSCEQNLNHDAMYWYRQDPGQGLRLIYYSQIVNDFQKGDIAEGYSVSREKKESFPLTVTSAQKNPTAFYLCASSPQGSNQPQHFGDGTRLSIL.

This clone came up once. The V and J genes are TRBV2 and TRBJ1-5; D not resolved. The germline gives CDR1 SNHLY, CDR2 FYNNEI. Trimming took 3 bases from V and 7 from J, leaving 13 bases between them. The CDR3 loop spans 14 amino acids. CDR3 in amino acids: CASSDVGGSQPQHF. The CDR3, as DNA: TGTGCCAGCAGTGATGTGGGAGGGTCACAGCCCCAGCATTTT.

This clone was detected once. The rearrangement uses TRBV19 and TRBJ2-2; D gene uncertain. Germline V gene lookup returns CDR1 LNHDA and CDR2 SQIVND (reference sequence). The germline V and J ends were trimmed by 5 bases and 4 bases, with 11 bases remaining between them. The CDR3 sequence is 14 residues long. The CDR3 nucleotides read TGTGCCAGTAGTCAATTCTTCCTCACCGGGGAGCTGTTTTTT. Translation gives CASSQFFLTGELFF.

The chain employs TRBV6-5 and TRBJ2-3, with D hard to call. Trimming took off 2 bases at V and 4 bases at J, with 7 bases between the two ends. The germline gives CDR1 MNHEY, CDR2 SVGAGI. The CDR3 is 13 amino acids. The DNA of the CDR3 is TGTGCCAGCAGTTACGTCCGGTCAGATACGCAGTATTTT. Protein product: CASSYVRSDTQYF.

With regard to this clone: Other nucleotide sequences from this sample produce the same CDR3. The genes are TRBV20-1 and TRBJ2-3; TRBD2 might be the D (5 bases). Germline V gives CDR1 DFQATT, CDR2 SNEGSKA (reference sequence). The CDR3 consists of 11 residues. V was clipped by 3 bases and J by 6 bases, with 7 bases between them. CDR3 sequence reads: CSASTGDTQYF. CDR3 nucleotide sequence: TGCAGTGCTAGCACGGGGGATACGCAGTATTTT.

This clone was counted once. In nucleotides, the CDR3 is TGTGCCAGCAGCTCGGAGGGTCGCACAGATACGCAGTATTTT. It translates to CASSSEGRTDTQYF. The rearrangement uses TRBV5-4 and TRBJ2-3; possibly TRBD2 for D (6 bases). From germline, CDR1 is SGHNT and CDR2 YYREEE (reference sequence). The CDR3 consists of 14 residues. Trimming pared 3 bases from V and 1 base from J, leaving 9 bases between.

This sequence joins TRBV5-8 and TRBJ1-2, with D uncertain. Germline V lookup: CDR1 SGHTS, CDR2 YDEGEE. V was shortened by 1 base and J by 4 bases, with 11 bases between the two germline ends. The CDR3 loop spans 14 amino acids. CDR3 sequence reads: CASSLQPLTYGYTF. The CDR3 coding sequence is TGTGCCAGCAGCTTGCAGCCCCTCACCTATGGCTACACCTTC.

To note about this clone: Other DNA variants within this sample encode the same CDR3. J is TRBJ2-3 and V is TRBV5-4; 11 nucleotides line up with TRBD2. The germline gives CDR1 SGHNT, CDR2 YYREEE (reference sequence). J lost 5 bases, V lost 2 bases, and 7 bases had no gene match. The CDR3 consists of 16 residues. The CDR3 DNA follows: TGTGCCAGCAGCTTAGGACTAGCGGGCGGTCAAGATACGCAGTATTTT. This sequence encodes CASSLGLAGGQDTQYF.

V and J are TRBV27 and TRBJ1-1; TRBD1 might be the D (6 bases). The CDR3 contains 14 residues. Trimming left V 8 bases short and J 0 bases short, with 13 bases between. CDR1 MNHEY and CDR2 SMNVEV come from the germline V gene (reference sequence). CDR3: CASRSGQMNTEAFF. CDR3 DNA sequence: TGTGCCAGCCGTTCAGGACAGATGAACACTGAAGCTTTCTTT.